These 2 T cell receptor beta chains originate from one sample sequenced in a study of T cells in Graves' hyperthyroidism and ophthalmopathy (dated by TCRdb to between 2018 and 2021). Libraries were built with multiplex PCR. The instrument given in TCRdb is Illumina HiSeq 2000. TCR beta CDR3 regions were amplified from RNA transcripts. A first-round RT-PCR of the TCR CDR3 used the HTBI primer set with the Qiagen OneStep RT-PCR kit. Using fastp trimming at Q25 and MiXCR clonotype assembly, TCRdb reanalyzed the public sequencing data and kept in-frame beta chains. Rows with a matching CDR3 protein are joined into one entry that keeps the most common DNA and genes. The sample table lists about 560,000 distinct CDR3 sequences, 16% of them with a count of one. The leading ten clones occupy around 18% of the sample. Input material: blood. Receptor source: a woman aged 18 to 35 with Graves' hyperthyroidism.

The CDR3 spells CASSFGSHSGANVLTF. CDR3 in DNA: TGTGCCAGCAGCTTCGGCAGCCACTCTGGGGCCAACGTCCTGACTTTC. The chain combines TRBV7-9 with TRBJ2-6; D remains unclear. Trimming took 3 bases from V and 0 from J, leaving 9 bases between them. Germline V gene lookup returns CDR1 SEHNR and CDR2 FQNEAQ (reference sequence). CDR3 size: 16 residues. Supplemented by reference TRBV7-9 and TRBJ2-6, the full variable domain reads DTGVSQNPRHKITKRGQNVTFRCDPISEHNRLYWYRQTLGQGPEFLTYFQNEAQLEKSRLLSDRFSAERPKGSFSTLEIQRTEQGDSAMYLCASSFGSHSGANVLTFGAGSRLTVL.

This clonotype came up many times. The chain links TRBV6-1 to TRBJ2-7, with 11 bases aligning to TRBD1. With 1 base clipped from V and 3 bases from J, the junction kept 2 bases outside the gene matches. This CDR3 has 15 amino acids. Per germline, CDR1 MNHNS and CDR2 SASEGT. The CDR3 DNA sequence: TGTGCCAGCAGTGAAGAGGGGACAGGGGGCTACGAGCAGTACTTC. Amino acid sequence: CASSEEGTGGYEQYF.